Each of the 30 T cell receptor beta chains below was sequenced from the same sample in a study. One entry per CDR3 protein, called by TCRdb with MiXCR from the 5' RACE reads. The repertoire has just over 60,000 distinct CDR3 sequences, just under 30% of them found once; the top ten carry 2% to 2.5%. The sample was tumor-infiltrating naive CD4+ T cells sorted from the breast tumor. Stated subset: naive CD4+ T cells, CD4+CD45RA+CD25-. These receptors originate from a female donor with breast cancer.

This clonotype has ten or more counts. The V and J genes are TRBV29-1 and TRBJ2-5; tentatively, D is TRBD2 (6 bases). This CDR3 is 12 amino acids long. Germline lookup yields CDR1 SQVTM and CDR2 ANQGSEA. Trimming removed 6 bases from V and 4 bases from J, with 12 bases in between. The CDR3 protein is CSVDDGGETQYF. DNA of the CDR3: TGCAGCGTGGACGACGGGGGAGAGACCCAGTACTTC.

This clonotype was seen more than once but under ten times. This sequence joins TRBV9 and TRBJ1-1; 11 bases align to TRBD1. Germline V CDR1 and CDR2: SGDLS, YYNGEE. This CDR3 has 15 amino acids. With 3 bases clipped from V and 5 bases from J, the junction kept 6 bases outside the gene matches. The CDR3 region has the DNA TGTGCCAGCAGCGGACATGGACAGGGGGCAACTGAAGCTTTCTTT. Residues: CASSGHGQGATEAFF.

The chain recombines TRBV24-1 with TRBJ1-1; possible D gene TRBD1, 5 bases. Trimming left V 5 bases short and J 10 bases short, with 10 bases between. The germline CDR1 and CDR2 sequences are KGHDR and SFDVKD. The CDR3 has 11 amino acids. This CDR3 is CATSAGRVAFF. The DNA for the CDR3 is TGTGCCACCAGTGCGGGGCGCGTAGCTTTCTTT.

The chain joins TRBV27 to TRBJ2-1; 9 bases match TRBD2. Per germline, CDR1 MNHEY and CDR2 SMNVEV (reference sequence). The CDR3 loop spans 16 amino acids. V lost 4 bases, J lost 9 bases, and 13 bases stayed unmatched. The CDR3 spells CASSSHSSGKIGEQFF. CDR3 bases: TGTGCCAGCAGTTCTCACTCTAGCGGGAAAATTGGTGAGCAGTTCTTC.

This clonotype was seen only a few times. The rearrangement joins TRBV7-2 to TRBJ2-7; TRBD2 agrees at 12 bases. Losses at the gene ends were 5 bases for V and 0 bases for J; bases not matched to a gene: 8. The CDR3 sequence is 17 residues long. The germline gives CDR1 SGHTA, CDR2 FQGNSA. The CDR3 is CASSRRTSGASSYEQYF. For the CDR3, the DNA is TGTGCCAGCAGCCGACGGACTAGCGGGGCGAGCTCCTACGAGCAGTACTTC.

V is TRBV5-1 and J is TRBJ2-3; D gene uncertain. V shed 6 bases and J shed 1 base, with 6 bases lying between them. CDR3 size: 12 residues. The germline gives CDR1 SGHRS, CDR2 YFSETQ. The CDR3 sequence: CASKQRTDTQYF. CDR3 DNA sequence: TGCGCCAGCAAGCAGCGCACAGATACGCAGTATTTT.

The chain uses TRBV29-1 and TRBJ2-1; D might be TRBD2 (6 bases). V lost 7 bases to trimming and J lost 9 bases, with 19 bases between them. CDR3 length: 13 amino acids. Germline CDR1 is SQVTM and CDR2 is ANQGSEA. Here the CDR3 DNA reads TGCAGCGCCTCCAGGGATCCAGCGGGTGAGCAGTTCTTC. This encodes CSASRDPAGEQFF.

This clonotype has a handful of counts. The chain uses TRBV5-1 and TRBJ2-3, with TRBD2 as a possible D gene (5 bases). The CDR3 extends over 15 amino acids. From germline, CDR1 is SGHRS and CDR2 YFSETQ. The V and J ends lost 5 bases and 4 bases respectively, with 17 bases between them. The CDR3 nucleotides are TGCGCCAGCAGTACGAGCGGCCGAGTTGCAGATACGCAGTATTTT. Translating it yields CASSTSGRVADTQYF.

There are many counts of this clonotype. This chain links TRBV5-1 with TRBJ2-1, with TRBD1 matching 9 bases. Germline CDR1 SGHRS, CDR2 YFSETQ. The CDR3 has 18 residues. Losses at the gene ends were 4 bases for V and 4 bases for J; bases not matched to a gene: 15. The CDR3 loop is CASSGPGQGEKFYNEQFF. The CDR3 DNA follows: TGCGCCAGCAGCGGACCGGGACAGGGAGAAAAATTTTACAATGAGCAGTTCTTC.

This clonotype was counted a few times. This chain joins TRBV4-2 and TRBJ1-2; 7 bases are a match to TRBD1. The V segment lost 0 bases and the J segment 3 bases; nucleotides outside the gene matches: 1. The CDR3 is made up of 14 amino acids. Germline assignment: CDR1 LGHNA and CDR2 YNFKEQ. The CDR3 coding sequence is TGTGCCAGCAGCCAAGACAGGGGGGACTATGGCTACACCTTC. Protein sequence: CASSQDRGDYGYTF.

This clonotype occurred a few times. The V gene is TRBV28, the J gene TRBJ2-1; D is ambiguous. From germline, CDR1 is MDHEN and CDR2 SYDVKM. V was trimmed by 1 base and J by 5 bases, leaving 9 bases between them. CDR3 length: 14 residues. CDR3 amino acids: CASSLSSLDNEQFF. CDR3 DNA: TGTGCCAGCAGTTTATCCAGCCTGGACAATGAGCAGTTCTTC.

There are a few counts of this clonotype. This chain joins TRBV5-5 and TRBJ2-1; 8 bases agree with TRBD1. J was trimmed by 9 bases and V by 3 bases; bases with no gene match: 8. Germline-derived CDR1 and CDR2 are SGHKS and YYEKEE (reference sequence). This CDR3 has 14 amino acids. The CDR3 sequence: CASSWDRLISEQFF. In DNA, the CDR3 is TGTGCCAGCAGCTGGGACAGGTTAATTAGTGAGCAGTTCTTC.

The J gene is TRBJ2-7, the V gene TRBV7-2; tentatively, D is TRBD1 (5 bases). Looked up from germline, CDR1 is SGHTA and CDR2 is FQGNSA. V lost 1 base, J lost 3 bases, and 10 bases lay in between. This CDR3 comprises 14 residues. The CDR3 DNA reads as TGTGCCAGCAGCTTAGATAGGGGCCTCTACGAGCAGTACTTC. Residues: CASSLDRGLYEQYF.

The table lists this clonotype with a few counts. The V gene is TRBV3-1, the J gene TRBJ1-5; tentative D call: TRBD1 (5 bases). Germline CDR1 is LGHDT and CDR2 is YNNKEL (reference sequence). Trimming shortened V by 8 bases and J by 2 bases, and 10 bases separated the two germline ends. The CDR3 contains 13 residues. The CDR3 protein is CASQGVGNQPQHF. Here the CDR3 DNA reads TGTGCCAGCCAAGGGGTAGGCAATCAGCCCCAGCATTTT.

J is TRBJ2-2 and V is TRBV7-9; D call uncertain. V lost 5 bases, J lost 3 bases, and 25 bases lay in between. The V gene's germline CDR1 is SEHNR and CDR2 FQNEAQ (reference sequence). The CDR3 spans 19 residues. CDR3 nucleotides: TGTGCCAGCAGCCTTATCAACCCAAGGGTGCTCTCCTACACCGGGGAGCTGTTTTTT. Translated, it gives CASSLINPRVLSYTGELFF.

This clonotype occurred a few times. This chain links TRBV4-1 with TRBJ2-1; TRBD2 is a possible D gene (5 bases). The length of the CDR3 is 12 residues. CDR1 MGHRA and CDR2 YSYEKL come from the germline V gene. Between the trimmed V and J ends, which lost 4 bases and 9 bases, there was a span of 10 bases. CDR3 loop: CASSLLGVEQFF. The CDR3 region has the DNA TGCGCCAGCAGCCTACTAGGAGTTGAGCAGTTCTTC.

The chain is built from TRBV7-2 and TRBJ2-7, with a weak D call TRBD1 (6 bases). This CDR3 is built from 14 residues. Germline CDR1 and CDR2: SGHTA and FQGNSA. Between the trimmed V and J ends, which lost 6 bases and 0 bases, there was a span of 12 bases. The DNA of the CDR3 is TGTGCCAGCAGAAATGACAGGAACTCCTACGAGCAGTACTTC. Translating gives CASRNDRNSYEQYF.

This clonotype was detected a few times. The chain joins TRBV20-1 to TRBJ2-1, with D possibly being TRBD2 (6 bases). Trimming cost V 5 bases and J 4 bases, with 18 bases left between them. CDR3 length: 15 residues. The germline V gene encodes CDR1 DFQATT and CDR2 SNEGSKA (reference sequence). The CDR3 coding sequence is TGCAGTGCTCCCCTTCCGGGAGCCCCATACAATGAGCAGTTCTTC. Translating gives CSAPLPGAPYNEQFF.

The chain combines TRBV12-3 or TRBV12-4 with TRBJ2-5, with D uncertain. Trimming took 6 bases from V and 4 from J, leaving 15 bases between them. There are 14 residues in the CDR3. In DNA form, the CDR3 reads TGTGCCAGCAGACATATTGGGGATTTAGAGACCCAGTACTTC. Its protein product is CASRHIGDLETQYF.

The chain links TRBV20-1 to TRBJ2-1, with 10 bases that match TRBD2. The germline gives CDR1 DFQATT, CDR2 SNEGSKA (reference sequence). This CDR3 has 13 amino acids. Trimming took 6 bases from V and 4 from J; bases not matched to a gene: 3. This CDR3 is CSAPTSGYNEQFF. CDR3 DNA: TGCAGTGCACCGACTAGCGGGTACAATGAGCAGTTCTTC.

The V gene is TRBV12-3 or TRBV12-4, the J gene TRBJ1-1; weak D call: TRBD1 (5 bases). The CDR3 has 13 amino acids. V dropped 11 bases and J dropped 0 bases, with 13 bases sitting between them. The CDR3 region has the DNA TGTGCCGACGTAGACAGCATGAACACTGAAGCTTTCTTT. This translates into CADVDSMNTEAFF.

This clonotype has more than one count but fewer than ten. This chain connects TRBV5-6 to TRBJ2-1, with a tentative D call TRBD2 (7 bases). The CDR3 runs to 15 residues. Germline CDR1 and CDR2: SGHDT and YYEEEE. V lost 2 bases to trimming and J lost 8 bases, with 17 bases between them. In DNA, the CDR3 is TGTGCCAGCAGCTTTTCCCGGGGGGCCACGGATGAGCAGTTCTTC. This codes for CASSFSRGATDEQFF. Together with reference TRBV5-6 and TRBJ2-1, the CDR3 gives the full variable domain: DAGVTQSPTHLIKTRGQQVTLRCSPKSGHDTVSWYQQALGQGPQFIFQYYEEEERQRGNFPDRFSGHQFPNYSSELNVNALLLGDSALYLCASSFSRGATDEQFFGPGTRLTVL.

This clonotype showed up many times. The chain has TRBV6-5 and TRBJ2-2; maybe TRBD2 (6 bases). This CDR3 contains 16 residues. V lost 6 bases to trimming and J lost 4 bases, with 18 bases between them. From germline, CDR1 is MNHEY and CDR2 SVGAGI. CDR3 bases: TGTGCCAGCAGCCGTCCCAGGGCGGGACCCACCGGGGAGCTGTTTTTT. It yields the protein CASSRPRAGPTGELFF.

The rearrangement uses TRBV15 and TRBJ1-1; no clear D gene. The ends were cut back, 3 bases at V and 3 bases at J, with 11 bases in the middle. Germline V CDR1 and CDR2: LNHNV, YYDKDF (reference sequence). There are 14 residues in the CDR3. The DNA of the CDR3 is TGTGCCACCAGCAGTGGTAGTTGGGACACTGAAGCTTTCTTT. It codes for CATSSGSWDTEAFF.

The chain joins TRBV6-2 or TRBV6-3 to TRBJ2-2; D perhaps matches TRBD1 (6 bases). The CDR3 sequence is 14 residues long. Germline assignment: CDR1 MNHEY and CDR2 SVGEGT. V lost 6 bases and J lost 3, with 11 bases in between. CDR3: CASRLAGDTGELFF. The CDR3 DNA reads as TGTGCCAGCAGATTGGCAGGGGACACCGGGGAGCTGTTTTTT.

Comment on this clonotype: This could be a read error, since a much larger clone is one nucleotide away. The chain combines TRBV6-2 or TRBV6-3 with TRBJ2-1; TRBD2 matches 13 bases. Germline V gene sequence: CDR1 MNHEY, CDR2 SVGEGT. This CDR3 region has 16 residues. This CDR3 reads CASRPRTSGRTNERFF. CDR3 coding DNA: TGTGCCAGCAGACCCCGGACTAGCGGGAGAACGAATGAGCGGTTCTTC.

With regard to this clonotype: No conserved phenylalanine or tryptophan ends this CDR3, so it is likely a read error. The chain combines TRBV7-3 with TRBJ2-7; D is unresolved. Germline V lookup: CDR1 SGHTA, CDR2 FQGTGA. The CDR3 has 14 amino acids. V dropped 2 bases and J dropped 4 bases, with 12 bases sitting between them. The CDR3 is CASSLGTPPYEQYL. The CDR3 region has the DNA TGTGCCAGCAGCTTAGGAACACCCCCATACGAGCAGTACCTC.

Ten or more counts support this clonotype. The chain links TRBV7-2 to TRBJ1-5, with D possibly being TRBD1 (5 bases). The CDR3 runs 16 residues. V gave up 3 bases and J gave up 7 bases, with 19 bases separating them. CDR1 and CDR2 from the germline V gene are SGHTA and FQGNSA. The CDR3 loop is CASSFQSRASGQPQHF. DNA for the CDR3: TGTGCCAGCAGCTTCCAATCCAGGGCTTCTGGACAGCCCCAGCATTTT.

With respect to this clonotype: This clone may be a read error of a much larger clone one base away. V gene TRBV5-6 combines with J gene TRBJ1-3; unclear D gene. The V gene lost 1 base and the J gene lost 7 bases, with 6 bases spanning the gap. CDR1 and CDR2 from the germline V gene are SGHDT and YYEEEE. This CDR3 spans 12 amino acids. CDR3 residues: CASSLWKNTIYF. The DNA of the CDR3 is TGTGCCAGCAGCTTGTGGAAGAACACCATATATTTT.

The chain employs TRBV11-3 and TRBJ2-7; no definite D call. Trimming removed 5 bases from V and 2 bases from J, with 13 bases in between. Germline V gene lookup returns CDR1 SGHNT and CDR2 YENEEA. This CDR3 is built from 14 residues. CDR3 DNA sequence: TGTGCCAGCAGCCCATCCCGGCAGCCCTACGAGCAGTACTTC. This encodes CASSPSRQPYEQYF.